This is a list of T cell receptor beta chains from one sample in a study of blood T cell repertoires in COVID-19. This table comes from immunoSEQ multiplex PCR, and its TCRdb copy is limited to in-frame clones, with some not included. Counted here are 95,000 to 150,000 clones, around 82% occurring once; the ten biggest clones make up approximately 17%. Sequenced material: peripheral blood. The receptor source for this set is a young man with COVID-19, enrolled during active disease. The CDR3 runs from the conserved cysteine through the conserved F or W. Clone size, where shown, is once, few, many, or a class for clones that have expanded.

J,V,size,CDR3
TRBJ2-3,TRBV19,NA,CASSTLGQGPDTQYF
TRBJ2-1,TRBV12-3/TRBV12-4,NA,CASSLDSTPEQFF
TRBJ2-2,TRBV5-4,once,CASSFDRGANTGELFF
TRBJ2-3,TRBV5-1,few,CASSLESSGDLLSSNTQYF
TRBJ1-2,TRBV7-9,NA,CASSLQLGTGEGYTF
TRBJ1-2,TRBV7-2,NA,CASSGRTGVTYGYTF
TRBJ1-1,TRBV12-3/TRBV12-4,NA,CASSSTGIPEAFF
TRBJ2-1,TRBV27,NA,CASTSMGAGHINEQFF
TRBJ1-5,TRBV27,NA,CASSRVVGNQPQHF
TRBJ1-5,TRBV14,many,CASRSRGRMDNQPQHF
TRBJ1-2,TRBV21-1,NA,CASSSHRGGYTF
TRBJ1-6,TRBV18,NA,CASSRTSRSPLHF
TRBJ1-1,TRBV29-1,NA,CSVFFRNTEAFF
TRBJ1-1,TRBV10-3,NA,CAISYQTGNTEAFF
TRBJ1-4,TRBV30,once,CAWSVGTGNEKLFF
TRBJ1-2,TRBV28,NA,CASTGGLVASYTF
TRBJ1-6,TRBV6-1,NA,CASSEAGGTGNSPLHF
TRBJ1-2,TRBV5-1,NA,CASSLAQGIYGYTF
TRBJ2-1,TRBV7-6,NA,CASSRLAGGPGNEQFF
TRBJ1-5,TRBV30,NA,CAWSVFGQGFGQPQHF
TRBJ2-1,TRBV24-1,NA,CATSDRRRGNEQFF
TRBJ2-5,TRBV24-1,NA,CATSDFPSVDSQETQYF
TRBJ1-4,TRBV7-6,NA,CASSQRGSNEKLFF
TRBJ2-7,TRBV19,NA,CASSKRAGPRVPYEQYF
TRBJ2-1,TRBV19,NA,CASKVGTSGFYNEQFF
TRBJ2-5,TRBV5-1,NA,CASSLYEAETQYF
TRBJ2-1,TRBV13,few,CASSPRQGYYNEQFF
TRBJ1-2,TRBV7-8,once,CASSLHARQGNNGYTF
TRBJ1-2,TRBV5-1,few,CASSLSDTQGGYTF
TRBJ1-6,TRBV7-8,NA,CASSSPHKGNNSPLHF
TRBJ2-7,TRBV28,NA,CASRSRGLVVEQYF
TRBJ2-7,TRBV4-1,NA,CASSQERRGNEQYF
TRBJ2-7,TRBV7-2,NA,CASSFLVERTYEQYF
TRBJ2-5,TRBV7-9,NA,CASSSDSFETQYF
TRBJ1-1,TRBV7-9,NA,CASSPPGTAYSTEAFF
TRBJ2-1,TRBV9,NA,CASSVRDEQFF
TRBJ1-4,TRBV2,NA,CASSSGTGVEKLFF
TRBJ2-5,TRBV2,NA,CAPRRGRDFQETQYF
TRBJ1-1,TRBV5-6,NA,CASSLQGSTEAFF
TRBJ1-5,TRBV19,NA,CASCGSGVGNQPQHF
TRBJ1-6,TRBV30,NA,CAWSYQGFVGGALHF
TRBJ1-5,TRBV7-2,NA,CASSSTGTPQHF
TRBJ1-2,TRBV29-1,few,CSVEKGSTGGYGYTF
TRBJ2-1,TRBV9,NA,CASSPPRYNEQFF
TRBJ1-1,TRBV6-5,NA,CASSFAGPGAEAFF
TRBJ1-1,TRBV5-4,NA,CASSAAGRVLNTEAFF
TRBJ1-1,TRBV7-8,NA,CASRQQGRAEAFF
TRBJ1-6,TRBV13,few,CASSLGQGYSPLHF
TRBJ1-1,TRBV18,few,CASSPLEGGPGGAFF
TRBJ1-1,TRBV7-9,few,CASSRQGAELNTEAFF
TRBJ1-2,TRBV29-1,NA,CSVTVTPGYTF
TRBJ2-5,TRBV5-6,NA,CASTGASGTPGETQYF
TRBJ2-3,TRBV27,medium-sized,CASSSQEGGADTQYF